This TCR beta chain derives from a study of blood T cell repertoires in COVID-19. Study as a whole: Sites across the United States, Italy and Spain contributed samples from acute and convalescent COVID-19.

This table comes from immunoSEQ multiplex PCR, and its TCRdb copy is limited to in-frame clones, with some not included. Of under 150,000 clones listed, around 84% are singletons. CDR1 is GTSNPN and CDR2 is SVGIG in the germline V gene (reference sequence). V lost 5 bases and J lost 1; bases outside the gene matches: 1. This CDR3 spans 13 amino acids. The chain carries TRBV30 and TRBJ1-3; 8 bases are shared with TRBD1. The sequencing input was PBMCs or T cells enriched from blood (not recorded which). The source is a man aged 35-49 years with acute COVID-19. CDR3 sequence: CAWGQGSGNTIYF. Here the CDR3 DNA reads TGTGCCTGGGGACAGGGATCTGGAAACACCATATATTTT.